This is a list of T cell receptor beta chains from one sample in a study of blood T cell repertoires in COVID-19. Data came from immunoSEQ multiplex PCR; TCRdb stores just in-frame clones and leaves some out. The profile shows about 98,000 clones, around 72% of them singletons. Sequenced sample: peripheral blood. The receptors were sampled from a man between 65 and 85 years old with acute or convalescent COVID-19. Each CDR3 is given with its conserved first and last residue. Only part of the rows carry a size: once, few, many, or a class if the clone is expanded.

v_gene,abundance,j_gene,CDR3aa
TRBV11-2,few,TRBJ2-3,CASSRGLAGSDTQYF
TRBV15,.,TRBJ1-5,CATSREGGQPQHF
TRBV6-1,.,TRBJ2-5,CASSVTGTAVKETQYF
TRBV5-1,.,TRBJ2-7,CASSSNTGGIGYEQYF
TRBV27,once,TRBJ2-7,CASSLSTSGSVNEQYF
TRBV24-1,.,TRBJ1-1,CATSDTGKNTEAFF
TRBV5-1,few,TRBJ1-2,CASSLTRGDRDGYTF
TRBV15,.,TRBJ1-4,CATSRGTGASEKLFF
TRBV6-5,.,TRBJ2-7,CASSYSIPGQGYEQYF
TRBV5-5,.,TRBJ1-2,CASSLTTDSLLSYGYTF
TRBV5-4,once,TRBJ2-5,CASSLDRWETQYF
TRBV28,.,TRBJ2-1,CASSSASSGRAGWGPYNEQFF
TRBV24-1,.,TRBJ2-6,CATSGRGSGANVLTF
TRBV3-1/TRBV3-2,.,TRBJ2-1,CASSQGPPGNEQFF
TRBV5-1,few,TRBJ2-1,CASSFRGAYNEQFF
TRBV5-1,.,TRBJ1-1,CASSQTTTNTEAFF
TRBV7-9,.,TRBJ1-1,CASSLATGRTEAFF
TRBV19,.,TRBJ1-4,CASSIGAGTGEKLFF
TRBV6-5,.,TRBJ1-3,CASKLTGSGNTIYF
TRBV15,.,TRBJ2-3,CATSREGLASYDTDTQYF
TRBV4-2,.,TRBJ2-7,CASSPNPGTSGMQYF
TRBV18,.,TRBJ2-5,CASSRPSGTELGTQYF
TRBV7-9,.,TRBJ2-1,CASSFSGTSHEQFF
TRBV6-5,.,TRBJ1-1,CASSYGGVNTEAFF
TRBV19,.,TRBJ1-4,CASSAGDRGYEKLFF
TRBV10-3,.,TRBJ2-5,CAISEAGGDQETQYF
TRBV5-1,.,TRBJ2-7,CASSPRTSGGLTYEQYF
TRBV4-2,.,TRBJ1-2,CASSQDRASGENYGYTF
TRBV7-2,.,TRBJ1-1,CASSPRESTSVSNTEAFF
TRBV12-3/TRBV12-4,.,TRBJ2-2,CASETGGTELFF
TRBV10-3,.,TRBJ1-6,CAISAMGTGDSPLHF
TRBV4-1,.,TRBJ2-7,CASSLQRVGEQYF
TRBV19,.,TRBJ2-7,CASRRDRGSSYEQYF
TRBV5-1,.,TRBJ2-3,CASSLVAGRTDTQYF
TRBV9,.,TRBJ2-4,CASSVDFQAGGQYF
TRBV7-2,.,TRBJ2-7,CASSLAGAPSYEQYF
TRBV10-3,.,TRBJ1-1,CAISGRTGVDTEAFF
TRBV11-2,.,TRBJ2-1,CASSLGPGQYNEQFF
TRBV7-2,.,TRBJ1-6,CASSYRQGVNSPLHF
TRBV10-3,.,TRBJ2-7,CAISPGQGSYEQYF
TRBV18,.,TRBJ2-3,CASSQDRGRNTQYF
TRBV11-2,few,TRBJ1-2,CASSSPRDNPYGYTF
TRBV5-6,.,TRBJ2-1,CASSLLSGRNEQFF
TRBV28,.,TRBJ1-6,CASTPPSGQQNSPLHF